These 21 T cell receptor beta chains originate from one sample sequenced in a study of Graves' ophthalmopathy and Graves' hyperthyroidism. For repertoire sequencing, the TCR beta CDR3 regions were amplified from RNA transcripts. HTBI primers were used in a first-round RT-PCR, which preceded a second-round multiplex PCR. TCRdb passed the multiplex PCR reads through MiXCR, listing each CDR3 protein once. The sample yields 740,000 or so distinct CDR3 sequences, 40% seen once. Sequenced: peripheral blood. The source is an adult man with Graves' ophthalmopathy.

Only a few counts were recorded for this clonotype. CDR3: CASSPGDRDYEQYF. The CDR3 DNA reads TGTGCCAGCAGCCCCGGGGACAGGGACTACGAGCAGTACTTC. V gene TRBV6-6 combines with J gene TRBJ2-7; TRBD1 aligns across 9 bases. This CDR3 is 14 amino acids long. With V trimmed by 6 bases and J by 3 bases, 6 bases remained unmatched. Germline lookup yields CDR1 MNHNY and CDR2 SVGAGI (reference sequence).

There are many counts of this clonotype. The CDR3 loop is CASSPHLAVTGELFF. The DNA of the CDR3 is TGCGCCAGCAGCCCGCACCTAGCGGTCACCGGGGAGCTGTTTTTT. The V and J genes are TRBV5-1 and TRBJ2-2; 7 nucleotides line up with TRBD2. The CDR3 covers 15 residues. Germline lookup yields CDR1 SGHRS and CDR2 YFSETQ. V trimming: 4 bases; J trimming: 4 bases; junction bases outside the gene matches: 7.

The chain links TRBV6-5 to TRBJ1-1, with TRBD1 matching 7 bases. Germline values: CDR1 MNHEY, CDR2 SVGAGI. J gave up 8 bases and V 5 bases, and 8 bases lay outside the gene matches. CDR3 length equals 13 residues. The CDR3 DNA is TGTGCCAGCAGTCGCGATAGGGACAGAGAAGCTTTCTTT. Encoded protein: CASSRDRDREAFF.

Ten or more counts support this clonotype. The CDR3 here is CSARVGGTSPLHF. Written as DNA, the CDR3 is TGCAGTGCTAGAGTAGGGGGTACTTCACCCCTCCACTTT. V and J are TRBV20-1 and TRBJ1-6, with D perhaps matching TRBD1 (6 bases). V lost 1 base and J lost 9, with 10 bases in between. The germline V gene encodes CDR1 DFQATT and CDR2 SNEGSKA (reference sequence). The CDR3 loop spans 13 amino acids.

The chain recombines TRBV7-2 with TRBJ2-7; D may be TRBD2 (5 bases). The CDR3 loop spans 17 amino acids. Trimming shortened V by 6 bases and J by 2 bases, and 23 bases separated the two germline ends. CDR1 SGHTA and CDR2 FQGNSA come from the germline V gene. DNA of the CDR3: TGTGCCAGCAGTCGAAACGGGAAGGGTGTTTCGGCCTACGAGCAGTACTTC. Translating it yields CASSRNGKGVSAYEQYF.

On this clonotype: A read error is possible here, since a much larger clone lies one base away. No conserved phenylalanine or tryptophan ends this CDR3, so it is likely a read error. In DNA form, the CDR3 reads TGTGCCAGCAGCTTAAATGGTGGCTACACCCTC. This encodes CASSLNGGYTL. This chain connects TRBV11-2 to TRBJ1-2; D is uncertain. Germline V gives CDR1 SGHAT, CDR2 FQNNGV. The CDR3 loop spans 11 amino acids. Trimming took off 2 bases at V and 7 bases at J, with 5 bases between the two ends.

V is TRBV5-6 and J is TRBJ2-7; TRBD1 aligns across 9 bases. The ends lost 4 bases at V and 5 bases at J; junction bases unmatched: 7. The CDR3 is 14 amino acids. CDR1 SGHDT and CDR2 YYEEEE come from the germline V gene. The CDR3 sequence: CASSRPGQGHEQYF. DNA of the CDR3: TGTGCCAGCAGCCGGCCGGGACAGGGCCACGAGCAGTACTTC.

This clonotype was seen once. One end of the junction fails to match germline, which may point to a read error. The chain uses TRBV7-9 and TRBJ1-1; D not resolved. Germline V gives CDR1 SEHNR, CDR2 FQNEAQ (reference sequence). CDR3 size: 15 residues. In nucleotides, the CDR3 is TGCGCCAGCAGCCACGAAAGGACGGTGAACACTGAAGCTTTCTTT. Its protein product is CASSHERTVNTEAFF.

This clonotype was seen ten or more times. This chain connects TRBV29-1 to TRBJ1-4; no definite D call. The CDR3 spans 11 residues. The germline V gene encodes CDR1 SQVTM and CDR2 ANQGSEA. CDR3 in amino acids: CGQQVGEKLFF. CDR3 nucleotide sequence: TGCGGGCAGCAAGTAGGGGAAAAACTGTTTTTT. Combining the CDR3 with reference TRBV29-1 and TRBJ1-4 gives the whole variable domain SAVISQKPSRDICQRGTSLTIQCQVDSQVTMMFWYRQQPGQSLTLIATANQGSEATYESGFVIDKFPISRPNLTFSTLTVSNMSPEDSSIYLCGQQVGEKLFFGSGTQLSVL.

This clonotype was found many times. This chain connects TRBV7-2 to TRBJ1-4, with D tentatively TRBD1 (6 bases). In germline, CDR1 is SGHTA, CDR2 FQGNSA. Trimming removed 5 bases at V and 2 bases at J, with 12 bases between. The CDR3 totals 15 residues. The CDR3 spells CASSETGWTNEKLFF. CDR3 coding DNA: TGTGCCAGCAGCGAAACAGGGTGGACTAATGAAAAACTGTTTTTT.

The chain is built from TRBV13 and TRBJ2-5, with D possibly being TRBD1 (6 bases). Germline CDR1 reads PRHDT; CDR2 reads FYEKMQ (reference sequence). The V and J ends lost 6 bases and 1 base respectively, with 12 bases between them. The CDR3 length is 14 residues. CDR3 sequence (DNA): TGTGCCAGCAGGAGGGGACAAGTCCAAGAGACCCAGTACTTC. It encodes CASRRGQVQETQYF.

In regard to this clonotype: This may come from a read error, since a much larger clone is one base off. The V call is TRBV24-1, the J call TRBJ1-1, with 7 bases aligning to TRBD1. This CDR3 has 14 residues. Looked up from germline, CDR1 is KGHDR and CDR2 is SFDVKD. After removal of 5 bases from V and 4 bases from J, the junction contained 6 bases not matched to a gene. CDR3 in DNA: TGTGCCACCAGTGTCCGACAGGGAAGCACTGAAGCTTTCTTT. Encoded protein: CATSVRQGSTEAFF.

This chain's CDR3 is CSASRREGGHLEQYF. The CDR3, as DNA: TGCAGTGCTAGTCGACGGGAGGGCGGTCATCTCGAGCAGTACTTC. The genes are TRBV20-1 and TRBJ2-7; 8 nucleotides align to TRBD2. Germline CDR1 and CDR2: DFQATT and SNEGSKA (reference sequence). Trimming took 3 bases from V and 6 from J; bases not matched to a gene: 13. CDR3 length: 15 amino acids.

This CDR3 is CASSSYGDVDGYTF. The CDR3 coding sequence is TGTGCCAGCAGCTCGTACGGGGACGTCGATGGCTACACCTTC. The gene calls are TRBV7-6 and TRBJ1-2; weak D call: TRBD1 (5 bases). V lost 4 bases and J 6 bases, leaving 15 bases between the germline ends. This CDR3 has 14 residues. Germline assignment: CDR1 SGHVS and CDR2 FNYEAQ. Combining the CDR3 with reference TRBV7-6 and TRBJ1-2 gives the whole variable domain GAGVSQSPRYKVTKRGQDVALRCDPISGHVSLYWYRQALGQGPEFLTYFNYEAQQDKSGLPNDRFSAERPEGSISTLTIQRTEQRDSAMYRCASSSYGDVDGYTFGSGTRLTVV.

The chain links TRBV29-1 to TRBJ2-7; D could derive from TRBD1 or TRBD2 (6 bases each). The CDR3 is made up of 14 amino acids. V was cut by 8 bases and J by 5 bases, with 22 bases left in between. Per the germline V gene, CDR1 is SQVTM and CDR2 is ANQGSEA. In DNA, the CDR3 is TGCAGCCAAGATTGGGGGGCCGGTAAAAACGAGCAGTACTTC. Its protein product is CSQDWGAGKNEQYF.

V and J are TRBV15 and TRBJ1-2; unclear D gene. Between the trimmed V and J ends, which lost 3 bases and 0 bases, there was a span of 8 bases. This CDR3 region has 14 residues. Germline CDR1 reads LNHNV; CDR2 reads YYDKDF (reference sequence). As DNA, the CDR3 is TGTGCCACCAGCAGTTCGGACGCTAACTATGGCTACACCTTC. Translation: CATSSSDANYGYTF.

This chain connects TRBV7-2 to TRBJ2-7; D not resolved. The CDR3 extends over 15 amino acids. Germline CDR1 reads SGHTA; CDR2 reads FQGNSA. V was clipped by 5 bases and J by 3 bases, with 17 bases between them. CDR3 loop: CASSQVYGSYYEQYF. CDR3 nucleotide sequence: TGTGCCAGCAGCCAAGTCTACGGCAGTTACTACGAGCAGTACTTC.

The V and J genes are TRBV14 and TRBJ1-2; a possible D gene is TRBD1 (6 bases). V was pared by 4 bases and J by 8 bases, with 11 bases between. This CDR3 is 12 amino acids long. CDR1 and CDR2 (germline): SGHDN, FVKESK. CDR3 amino acids: CASSRTVGGYTF. For the CDR3, the DNA is TGTGCCAGCAGCCGGACAGTTGGAGGCTACACCTTC.

Regarding this clonotype: At one end, the junction sequence differs from germline, possibly due to a read error. This chain connects TRBV7-9 to TRBJ2-7; 7 bases match TRBD1. The CDR3 is made up of 15 amino acids. Germline V gene lookup returns CDR1 SEHNR and CDR2 FQNEAQ (reference sequence). CDR3 residues: CASSKSTGMGYGQYF. DNA for the CDR3: TGTGCCAGCAGCAAGTCGACAGGGATGGGCTACGGGCAGTACTTC.

This chain connects TRBV20-1 to TRBJ2-5; D unclear. The germline V and J ends were trimmed by 3 bases and 0 bases, with 8 bases remaining between them. Germline V gene sequence: CDR1 DFQATT, CDR2 SNEGSKA (reference sequence). This CDR3 comprises 13 residues. The CDR3 here is CSASNQDQETQYF. The CDR3 nucleotides read TGCAGTGCTAGTAACCAGGACCAAGAGACCCAGTACTTC.

This clonotype came up many times. The V and J genes are TRBV7-9 and TRBJ1-2; D gene uncertain. V dropped 5 bases and J dropped 8 bases, with 15 bases sitting between them. CDR3 length: 13 residues. The germline CDR1 and CDR2 sequences are SEHNR and FQNEAQ (reference sequence). CDR3 sequence: CASSQTPMSGYTF. The CDR3 bases are TGTGCCAGCAGCCAAACACCAATGTCGGGCTACACCTTC. The complete variable domain, with remaining parts taken from reference TRBV7-9 and TRBJ1-2, reads DTGVSQNPRHKITKRGQNVTFRCDPISEHNRLYWYRQTLGQGPEFLTYFQNEAQLEKSRLLSDRFSAERPKGSFSTLEIQRTEQGDSAMYLCASSQTPMSGYTFGSGTRLTVV.